These 32 T cell receptor beta chains were all obtained from the same sample, sequenced in a study of Graves' ophthalmopathy and Graves' hyperthyroidism. Amplification from RNA transcripts yielded the TCR beta CDR3 regions. In the first round, RT-PCR was carried out with HTBI primers, and a multiplex PCR formed the second round. Each CDR3 protein is one row after TCRdb ran MiXCR on the multiplex PCR reads. Here the sample spans about 400,000 distinct CDR3 sequences, about 16% being singletons. Sequencing used peripheral blood. All receptors derive from a woman aged 18-35 years with Graves' ophthalmopathy.

This clonotype was counted ten times or more. This CDR3 is CASSSYRGQGNSPLHF. The CDR3, as DNA: TGTGCCAGCAGCTCATACAGGGGGCAAGGGAATTCACCCCTCCACTTT. This chain uses TRBV11-2 with TRBJ1-6, with 9 nucleotides matching TRBD1. The CDR3 length is 16 residues. CDR1 is SGHAT, CDR2 FQNNGV, per germline. V shed 4 bases, J shed 7 bases, and the junction held 8 bases outside the gene matches. The full variable domain, completed using reference TRBV11-2 and TRBJ1-6, is EAGVAQSPRYKIIEKRQSVAFWCNPISGHATLYWYQQILGQGPKLLIQFQNNGVVDDSQLPKDRFSAERLKGVDSTLKIQPAKLEDSAVYLCASSSYRGQGNSPLHFGNGTRLTVT.

J is TRBJ2-7 and V is TRBV18, with 11 bases aligning to TRBD1. CDR1 and CDR2 (germline): KGHSH, LQKENI. The CDR3 runs 16 residues. J was trimmed by 2 bases and V by 4 bases; bases with no gene match: 7. The CDR3 DNA reads as TGTGCCAGCTCACGGACCGGGACAGGGGGTCCCTACGAGCAGTACTTC. Amino acid sequence: CASSRTGTGGPYEQYF. Combining the CDR3 with reference TRBV18 and TRBJ2-7 gives the whole variable domain NAGVMQNPRHLVRRRGQEARLRCSPMKGHSHVYWYRQLPEEGLKFMVYLQKENIIDESGMPKERFSAEFPKEGPSILRIQQVVRGDSAAYFCASSRTGTGGPYEQYFGPGTRLTVT.

This clonotype was observed many times. This chain joins TRBV6-5 and TRBJ2-7; TRBD1 agrees at 9 bases. The CDR3 is 15 amino acids. Germline V gives CDR1 MNHEY, CDR2 SVGAGI. V shed 6 bases and J 0 bases; nucleotides not matched to a gene: 6. Here the CDR3 reads CASRTGTGSSYEQYF. As DNA, the CDR3 is TGTGCCAGCAGAACCGGGACAGGGAGCTCCTACGAGCAGTACTTC.

The chain recombines TRBV11-2 with TRBJ2-5; 9 bases line up with TRBD2. This CDR3 comprises 16 residues. V lost 0 bases and J lost 2; bases outside the gene matches: 4. CDR1 and CDR2 from the germline V gene are SGHAT and FQNNGV. The CDR3 region has the DNA TGTGCCAGCAGCTTAGAGGAAGCGGGGGGTCAAGAGACCCAGTACTTC. Its protein product is CASSLEEAGGQETQYF.

This clonotype was counted at least ten times. The J gene is TRBJ1-2, the V gene TRBV7-2; 11 bases agree with TRBD1. CDR3 length equals 14 residues. The ends lost 6 bases at V and 8 bases at J; junction bases unmatched: 8. Germline CDR1 is SGHTA and CDR2 is FQGNSA. The CDR3 DNA reads as TGTGCCAGCAGAACGGACAGGGGGCTCGGCGGCTACACCTTC. This sequence encodes CASRTDRGLGGYTF.

The sample holds many counts of this clonotype. One junction end disagrees with the germline gene, perhaps due to a read error. The chain is built from TRBV6-2 or TRBV6-3 and TRBJ2-7, with 7 bases lining up with TRBD2. CDR1 MNHEY and CDR2 SVGEGT come from the germline V gene. This CDR3 has 15 amino acids. CDR3 region: CASSYSPLGDYERYF. CDR3 nucleotides: TGTGCCAGCAGTTACAGCCCTCTTGGGGACTACGAGCGGTACTTC.

This clonotype was seen ten or more times. In DNA form, the CDR3 reads TGTGCCAGCAGCTTGCCCAGGGACAACCAAGAGACCCAGTACTTC. Amino acid sequence: CASSLPRDNQETQYF. The rearrangement joins TRBV11-2 to TRBJ2-5; the D gene is possibly TRBD1 (6 bases). The germline CDR1 and CDR2 sequences are SGHAT and FQNNGV. The CDR3 consists of 15 residues. V was trimmed by 3 bases and J by 0 bases, leaving 11 bases between them. Using reference TRBV11-2 and TRBJ2-5 for the parts outside the CDR3, the full variable domain is EAGVAQSPRYKIIEKRQSVAFWCNPISGHATLYWYQQILGQGPKLLIQFQNNGVVDDSQLPKDRFSAERLKGVDSTLKIQPAKLEDSAVYLCASSLPRDNQETQYFGPGTRLLVL.

This chain joins TRBV28 and TRBJ2-7; 7 bases match TRBD2. Germline V lookup: CDR1 MDHEN, CDR2 SYDVKM. V was clipped by 5 bases and J by 5 bases; unmatched bases: 9. This CDR3 region has 14 residues. The CDR3 loop is CASSVRDGLDEQYF. CDR3 DNA sequence: TGTGCCAGCAGTGTCCGGGACGGACTAGACGAGCAGTACTTC. The full variable domain, completed using reference TRBV28 and TRBJ2-7, is DVKVTQSSRYLVKRTGEKVFLECVQDMDHENMFWYRQDPGLGLRLIYFSYDVKMKEKGDIPEGYSVSREKKERFSLILESASTNQTSMYLCASSVRDGLDEQYFGPGTRLTVT.

This clonotype was detected only a few times. This rearrangement joins TRBV5-6 to TRBJ1-5; TRBD1 aligns across 7 bases. The length of the CDR3 is 13 residues. V shed 4 bases and J 5 bases; nucleotides not matched to a gene: 3. CDR1 is SGHDT and CDR2 is YYEEEE in the germline V gene. CDR3 residues: CASSRGQYQPQHF. CDR3 coding DNA: TGTGCCAGCAGCCGGGGACAGTATCAGCCCCAGCATTTT. The full variable domain, with the rest looked up from reference TRBV5-6 and TRBJ1-5, is DAGVTQSPTHLIKTRGQQVTLRCSPKSGHDTVSWYQQALGQGPQFIFQYYEEEERQRGNFPDRFSGHQFPNYSSELNVNALLLGDSALYLCASSRGQYQPQHFGDGTRLSIL.

In its sample, this clonotype was seen a few times. The genes are TRBV20-1 and TRBJ1-5; D is unclear. In germline, CDR1 is DFQATT, CDR2 SNEGSKA (reference sequence). This CDR3 region has 15 residues. Trimming took off 5 bases at V and 3 bases at J, with 17 bases between the two ends. The CDR3, as DNA: TGCAGTGCTGCAAAACCCTGGGCCGACAATCAGCCCCAGCATTTT. It codes for CSAAKPWADNQPQHF.

Here the CDR3 reads CASGRALNYGYTF. CDR3 DNA sequence: TGTGCCAGTGGACGCGCCTTGAACTATGGCTACACCTTC. The V gene is TRBV6-1, the J gene TRBJ1-2; D remains ambiguous. V was clipped by 9 bases and J by 2 bases, with 13 bases between them. This CDR3 is built from 13 residues. Per germline, CDR1 MNHNS and CDR2 SASEGT.

This clonotype was counted ten times or more. This chain links TRBV15 with TRBJ1-5, with TRBD1 as a possible D gene (6 bases). Trimming pared 2 bases from V and 3 bases from J, leaving 11 bases between. The CDR3 has 15 amino acids. CDR1 and CDR2 from the germline V gene are LNHNV and YYDKDF (reference sequence). CDR3 sequence reads: CATSRTTGINQPQHF. DNA for the CDR3: TGTGCCACCAGCAGAACGACAGGCATCAATCAGCCCCAGCATTTT.

This clonotype was observed at least ten times. The chain has TRBV30 and TRBJ2-7, with 9 bases identical to TRBD1. This CDR3 comprises 14 residues. Trimming cost V 5 bases and J 2 bases; bases outside gene matches: 7. Germline CDR1 reads GTSNPN; CDR2 reads SVGIG (reference sequence). The CDR3 loop is CAWDRGFPTYEQYF. Written as DNA, the CDR3 is TGTGCCTGGGACAGGGGGTTCCCAACCTACGAGCAGTACTTC.

This clonotype was counted many times. The V gene is TRBV27, the J gene TRBJ1-5; D perhaps matches TRBD1 (5 bases). The germline V and J ends were trimmed by 0 bases and 4 bases, with 10 bases remaining between them. This CDR3 region has 15 residues. CDR1 is MNHEY, CDR2 SMNVEV, per germline (reference sequence). Here the CDR3 reads CASSLSGTVNQPQHF. In nucleotides, the CDR3 is TGTGCCAGCAGTTTATCAGGGACGGTGAATCAGCCCCAGCATTTT.

The chain combines TRBV12-3 or TRBV12-4 with TRBJ2-7, with TRBD2 identical over 10 bases. The CDR3 length is 13 residues. The junction had 7 bases not matched to a gene; V was cut back by 8 bases and J by 6 bases. In DNA form, the CDR3 reads TGTGCCAGCGGAGTAGCGGGAGGTCGCGAGCAGTACTTC. Translating gives CASGVAGGREQYF.

This clonotype appeared many times. This sequence joins TRBV15 and TRBJ1-2; D gene uncertain. The ends were cut back, 1 base at V and 5 bases at J, with 14 bases in the middle. This CDR3 has 15 residues. Germline values: CDR1 LNHNV, CDR2 YYDKDF (reference sequence). CDR3 bases: TGTGCCACCAGCAGAGGACCCGGTACGGGGTATGGCTACACCTTC. It codes for CATSRGPGTGYGYTF.

This rearrangement joins TRBV6-2 or TRBV6-3 to TRBJ2-5, with unresolved D. Per the germline V gene, CDR1 is MNHEY and CDR2 is SVGEGT. Trimming removed 2 bases from V and 5 bases from J, with 6 bases in between. This CDR3 region has 12 residues. CDR3 protein: CASSYVRETQYF. As DNA, the CDR3 is TGTGCCAGCAGTTACGTGAGGGAGACCCAGTACTTC.

V and J are TRBV7-2 and TRBJ1-1; D gene unclear. The CDR3 spans 13 residues. CDR1 is SGHTA and CDR2 is FQGNSA in the germline V gene. V lost 5 bases and J 5 bases, leaving 12 bases between the germline ends. The CDR3 DNA reads as TGTGCCAGCAGCCCCAGCCTACCAACTGAAGCTTTCTTT. Residues: CASSPSLPTEAFF.

This clonotype was counted at least ten times. The CDR3 spells CASSPPGQGGSEQYF. In DNA, the CDR3 is TGTGCCAGTAGTCCCCCGGGACAGGGGGGCAGCGAGCAGTACTTC. The chain links TRBV19 to TRBJ2-7, with 11 bases fitting TRBD1. With V trimmed by 5 bases and J by 6 bases, 9 bases remained unmatched. The CDR3 extends over 15 amino acids. Germline V gene lookup returns CDR1 LNHDA and CDR2 SQIVND (reference sequence).

This clonotype was seen repeatedly, ten times or more. V usage is TRBV11-2 and J usage is TRBJ2-2; the match to TRBD1 covers 8 bases. CDR3 size: 16 residues. Germline trimming cut 5 bases from V and 1 base from J; bases unmatched to any gene: 6. Germline-derived CDR1 and CDR2 are SGHAT and FQNNGV. The CDR3 coding sequence is TGTGCCAGCAGCCAGATGACAGGGGAGAACACCGGGGAGCTGTTTTTT. Protein: CASSQMTGENTGELFF.

This clonotype was recorded at least ten times. The chain couples TRBV29-1 to TRBJ1-1; the match to TRBD1 covers 8 bases. CDR1 is SQVTM, CDR2 ANQGSEA, per germline. Germline trimming cut 4 bases from V and 10 bases from J; bases unmatched to any gene: 17. CDR3 length: 15 residues. CDR3 protein: CSVGEADRAAWGAFF. The CDR3 DNA is TGCAGCGTTGGGGAGGCGGACAGGGCAGCCTGGGGAGCTTTCTTT.

This clonotype was seen ten or more times. The V gene is TRBV4-3, the J gene TRBJ2-2; D gene unclear. Trimming pared 0 bases from V and 2 bases from J, leaving 7 bases between. The CDR3 extends over 15 amino acids. Looked up from germline, CDR1 is LGHNA and CDR2 is YSLEER. Here the CDR3 reads CASSQDRGNTGELFF. The DNA of the CDR3 is TGCGCCAGCAGCCAAGATCGCGGCAACACCGGGGAGCTGTTTTTT.

This clonotype was detected ten times or more. The gene calls are TRBV6-1 and TRBJ2-5, with 11 bases that match TRBD2. The CDR3 has 14 residues. Trimming took 4 bases from V and 5 from J; bases not matched to a gene: 3. Germline values: CDR1 MNHNS, CDR2 SASEGT. The chain's CDR3 is CASSGLAGSETQYF. CDR3 nucleotides: TGTGCCAGCAGTGGACTAGCGGGGAGCGAGACCCAGTACTTC.

This clonotype occurred many times. The chain carries TRBV5-1 and TRBJ1-1; perhaps TRBD1 as D (5 bases). Germline loops: CDR1 SGHRS, CDR2 YFSETQ. The CDR3 is 13 amino acids. V lost 0 bases, J lost 6 bases, and 9 bases lay in between. CDR3 bases: TGCGCCAGCAGCTTGGGTAGGGACGCTGAAGCTTTCTTT. Translation: CASSLGRDAEAFF.

At least ten counts were recorded for this clonotype. The chain employs TRBV24-1 and TRBJ2-4, with 7 bases that match TRBD2. Trimming removed 4 bases from V and 8 bases from J; junction bases left unmatched: 10. Germline CDR1 and CDR2: KGHDR and SFDVKD. This CDR3 spans 15 amino acids. CDR3 residues: CATSDPGLGRDIQYF. CDR3 coding DNA: TGTGCCACCAGTGACCCGGGTCTGGGGAGGGACATTCAGTACTTC.

This clonotype was counted at least ten times. CDR3 nucleotide sequence: TGTGCCAGCAGCGGACCCGGGACTAGAGGGTACGAGCAGTACTTC. Translated: CASSGPGTRGYEQYF. The chain joins TRBV27 to TRBJ2-7, with TRBD2 matching over 8 bases. The CDR3 sequence is 15 residues long. Unmatched junction bases numbered 11, after V lost 6 bases and J lost 4 bases. Per the germline V gene, CDR1 is MNHEY and CDR2 is SMNVEV (reference sequence).

This clonotype was observed at least ten times. The chain carries TRBV27 and TRBJ2-5, with D maybe TRBD2 (5 bases). Germline V gene lookup returns CDR1 MNHEY and CDR2 SMNVEV (reference sequence). Trimming removed 8 bases from V and 5 bases from J, with 21 bases in between. The CDR3 consists of 15 residues. Written as DNA, the CDR3 is TGTGCCAGCGGTTCCGAGCAAGGACTTGTGGAGACCCAGTACTTC. Its protein is CASGSEQGLVETQYF.

The count of this clonotype is one. This chain connects TRBV28 to TRBJ1-1; D perhaps matches TRBD1 (5 bases). This CDR3 is 15 amino acids long. Germline CDR1 and CDR2: MDHEN and SYDVKM. Trimming pared 3 bases from V and 2 bases from J, leaving 13 bases between. The CDR3 reads CASSFSGITNTEAFF. The CDR3 coding sequence is TGTGCCAGCAGTTTCTCAGGGATCACAAACACTGAAGCTTTCTTT.

At least ten counts were recorded for this clonotype. V and J are TRBV20-1 and TRBJ1-6; a weak D match, TRBD1 (5 bases). The CDR3 contains 18 residues. Germline loops: CDR1 DFQATT, CDR2 SNEGSKA (reference sequence). Trimming stripped 0 bases from V and 2 bases from J, with 17 bases between. CDR3 protein: CSARDKTGHLTYNSPLHF. CDR3 in DNA: TGCAGTGCTAGAGATAAAACTGGACATCTAACCTATAATTCACCCCTCCACTTT.

This clonotype was counted between two and nine times. This sequence joins TRBV28 and TRBJ2-7, with D perhaps given as TRBD1 or TRBD2 (5 bases each). Germline V lookup: CDR1 MDHEN, CDR2 SYDVKM. The CDR3 has 12 residues. The CDR3 nucleotides are TGTAGCAGCAGTTTGAGTGGGGGAGAGCAGTACTTC. Encoded protein: CSSSLSGGEQYF.

This clonotype came up many times. V and J are TRBV28 and TRBJ1-2, with 8 bases matching TRBD1. This CDR3 comprises 15 residues. The germline CDR1 and CDR2 sequences are MDHEN and SYDVKM. J was trimmed by 6 bases and V by 4 bases; bases with no gene match: 10. The DNA for the CDR3 is TGTGCCAGCAGTTCACCCGGGACAGGCTTTCATGGCTACACCTTC. Protein sequence: CASSSPGTGFHGYTF.

At least ten counts were recorded for this clonotype. The chain couples TRBV12-3 or TRBV12-4 to TRBJ2-7; TRBD2 agrees at 11 bases. This CDR3 is 16 amino acids long. V lost 3 bases to trimming and J lost 2 bases; unmatched junction nucleotides: 6. The CDR3 sequence: CASSFGGLAEPYEQYF. The CDR3 DNA sequence: TGTGCCAGCAGTTTCGGGGGACTAGCGGAGCCCTACGAGCAGTACTTC.